This entry lists 19 T cell receptor beta chains sequenced from one sample in a study of tissue T cells after allogeneic stem cell transplantation. Produced via immunoSEQ multiplex PCR; TCRdb's table is partial and in-frame only. This table holds about 50,000 clones, roughly 73% found once. The source material was sorted cells pooled from one or two spleens. The receptors were sampled from a pool of C57BL/6 mice in good health.

As concerns this clone: Gene names are the mouse ones. The CDR3 goes on 1 residue after the read ends, and that part is filled in from the germline J gene. The chain uses TRBV5 and TRBJ2-5; tentatively, D is TRBD2 (6 bases). Trimming shortened V by 0 bases and J by 0 bases, and 7 bases separated the two germline ends. Looked up from germline, CDR1 is LGHNA and CDR2 is YNLKQL (reference sequence). CDR3 size: 15 residues. Incomplete CDR3 DNA: TGTGCCAGCAGCCAAGATTGGGGGAACCAAGACACCCAGTAC. Translated, it gives CASSQDWGNQDTQY. Given in full, the CDR3 is CASSQDWGNQDTQYF.

With regard to this clone: The gene symbols are mouse symbols. The read falls 1 residue short of the CDR3 end, and the missing part is taken from the germline J gene. The rearrangement uses TRBV4 and TRBJ1-1, with D perhaps matching TRBD1 (5 bases). The CDR3 contains 14 residues. CDR1 LGHDT and CDR2 YNNKQL come from the germline V gene (reference sequence). Trimming took off 5 bases at V and 0 bases at J, with 10 bases between the two ends. The CDR3 spells CASSQDNPNTEVFF. The covered CDR3 bases are TGTGCCAGCAGCCAGGACAATCCAAACACAGAAGTCTTC.

With respect to this clone: Gene names are the mouse ones. Read data end 1 residue before the CDR3 end; the end is taken from the germline J gene. This rearrangement joins TRBV12-2 to TRBJ1-2; 7 bases map to TRBD1. This CDR3 comprises 14 residues. The trim removed 3 bases at V and 1 base at J, leaving 4 bases unmatched. Germline-derived CDR1 and CDR2 are SGHLS and HYDKME. The CDR3 region is CASSSWTGNSDYTF. The sequenced part of the CDR3 DNA is TGTGCCAGCTCTTCCTGGACAGGAAACTCCGACTACACC.

As for this clone: Genes here carry mouse names. The CDR3 is cut off 1 residue early in the read; its end comes from the germline J gene. J is TRBJ1-4 and V is TRBV19, with 8 nucleotides matching TRBD1. Germline V gives CDR1 FNHDT, CDR2 SITEND (reference sequence). CDR3 length equals 13 residues. The J segment lost 0 bases and the V segment lost 9 bases, leaving 1 base of the junction unmatched. CDR3 region: CATGGFSNERLFF. The sequenced part of the CDR3 DNA is TGTGCCACAGGGGGCTTTTCCAACGAAAGATTATTT.

There are a few counts of this clone. Germline and genes here are mouse. Sequencing ends 1 residue short of the CDR3 end; the germline J gene provides the rest. The V and J genes are TRBV24 and TRBJ1-4, with a weak D call TRBD1 (6 bases). Germline CDR1 is KGHTA and CDR2 is FRNEEI. The CDR3 extends over 14 amino acids. V gave up 4 bases and J gave up 0 bases, with 6 bases separating them. CDR3 region: CASSRTVSNERLFF. CDR3 DNA, as far as it was read: TGTGCCAGCAGTCGGACAGTTTCCAACGAAAGATTATTT.

Comment on this clone: Mouse germline and gene names are used. The covered CDR3 bases are TGTGCCAGCGGTGAGGGGGCTAGTGCAGAAACGCTGTAT. It is translated as CASGEGASAETLY. In full, the CDR3 is CASGEGASAETLYF. This chain connects TRBV13-2 to TRBJ2-3, with D perhaps assigned TRBD1 or TRBD2 (6 bases each). The read comes to an end 1 residue before the CDR3 does, leaving the germline J gene to fill in the end. This CDR3 region has 14 residues. The V end lost 2 bases, the J end lost 0 bases, and 7 bases lay between the germline ends. Germline V gene lookup returns CDR1 NNHNN and CDR2 SYGAGS (reference sequence).

On this clone: Genes here carry mouse names. From the germline J gene comes the end of the CDR3, since the read stops 1 residue before it. V is TRBV13-1 and J is TRBJ2-3, with 12 bases fitting TRBD2. The CDR3 is 17 residues long. Germline V gives CDR1 NSHNY, CDR2 SYGAGN. The trim removed 0 bases at V and 2 bases at J, leaving 4 bases unmatched. The CDR3 bases that were read are TGTGCCAGCAGTGATGCTGACTGGGGGGGCGTTGCAGAAACGCTGTAT. Its protein product is CASSDADWGGVAETLY. The CDR3, in full, reads CASSDADWGGVAETLYF.

This clone is a singleton in its sample. Genes here carry mouse names. The CDR3 is cut off 1 residue early in the read; its end comes from the germline J gene. This sequence joins TRBV13-1 and TRBJ2-5; D gene ambiguous. Between the trimmed V and J ends, which lost 2 bases and 3 bases, there was a span of 4 bases. In germline, CDR1 is NSHNY, CDR2 SYGAGN. The CDR3 has 12 residues. The sequenced CDR3 bases are TGTGCCAGCAGTGAACAGCAAGACACCCAGTAC. Its translation is CASSEQQDTQY. The entire CDR3 protein is CASSEQQDTQYF.

This clone was seen a single time. The gene symbols are mouse symbols. Read sequence stops 1 residue before the CDR3 end, and the germline J gene provides the missing end. The genes are TRBV13-1 and TRBJ1-2; 9 nucleotides match TRBD1. V dropped 5 bases and J dropped 0; count of bases not matched to a gene: 2. Germline V gene data show CDR1 as NSHNY and CDR2 as SYGAGN. The CDR3 runs 14 residues. The CDR3 bases that were read are TGTGCCAGCAGGGGGGACAGGGCAAACTCCGACTACACC. This codes for CASRGDRANSDYT. The full CDR3 reads CASRGDRANSDYTF.

A remark on this clone: Genes and germline come from the mouse. The CDR3 end falls 1 residue outside the read, so it is completed with the germline J gene. The V call is TRBV24, the J call TRBJ2-2; either TRBD1 or TRBD2 may supply D (6 bases each). This CDR3 is 15 amino acids long. V was trimmed by 2 bases and J by 4 bases, leaving 11 bases between them. CDR1 KGHTA and CDR2 FRNEEI come from the germline V gene. The covered CDR3 bases are TGTGCCAGCAGTCTGAGCGGGGGCTGCACCGGGCAGCTCTAC. It yields the protein CASSLSGGCTGQLY. The full CDR3 reads CASSLSGGCTGQLYF.

Turning to this clone: Mouse gene names and germline throughout. The CDR3 is cut off 1 residue early in the read; its end comes from the germline J gene. The V gene is TRBV2, the J gene TRBJ2-5; 11 nucleotides line up with TRBD2. The V gene's germline CDR1 is LGHNA and CDR2 YSYQKL. V dropped 4 bases and J dropped 2; count of bases not matched to a gene: 2. The CDR3 loop spans 15 amino acids. CDR3 bases read: TGTGCCAGCAGCCCCGGGACTGGGGGCCAAGACACCCAGTAC. Protein product: CASSPGTGGQDTQY. The whole CDR3 region reads CASSPGTGGQDTQYF.

To note about this clone: Any gene name here is a mouse gene name. Sequencing ends 1 residue short of the CDR3 end; the germline J gene provides the rest. The chain uses TRBV13-2 and TRBJ2-4, with D uncertain. This CDR3 spans 13 amino acids. Germline V gene data show CDR1 as NNHNN and CDR2 as SYGAGS (reference sequence). The V gene lost 5 bases and the J gene lost 0 bases, with 7 bases spanning the gap. The CDR3 region is CASGQASQNTLYF. The part of the CDR3 DNA that was read is TGTGCCAGCGGGCAGGCTAGTCAAAACACCTTGTAC.

Comment on this clone: Genes and germline come from the mouse. The sequenced fragment ends 1 residue before the CDR3 boundary, so the rest is inferred from the germline J gene. This rearrangement joins TRBV13-2 to TRBJ1-2, with TRBD1 matching over 7 bases. CDR3 size: 13 residues. Trimming took 5 bases from V and 1 from J; bases not matched to a gene: 2. The germline gives CDR1 NNHNN, CDR2 SYGAGS (reference sequence). CDR3 loop: CASGDRKNSDYTF. The CDR3 DNA, read in part, is TGTGCCAGCGGGGACAGGAAAAACTCCGACTACACC.

Turning to this clone: Gene labels here are mouse ones. The read terminates 1 residue before the CDR3 end, so the remaining end is supplied by the germline J gene. The chain combines TRBV13-2 with TRBJ2-4; no firm D call. Germline CDR1 reads NNHNN; CDR2 reads SYGAGS (reference sequence). The ends were cut back, 0 bases at V and 0 bases at J, with 5 bases in the middle. There are 14 residues in the CDR3. The part of the CDR3 DNA that was read is TGTGCCAGCGGTGATGGCGGTAGTCAAAACACCTTGTAC. It is translated as CASGDGGSQNTLY. The CDR3 reads in full as CASGDGGSQNTLYF.

There are a few counts of this clone. Genes and germline come from the mouse. The read terminates 1 residue ahead of where the CDR3 ends, so the germline J gene completes it. The V call is TRBV13-3, the J call TRBJ1-4; 9 bases line up with TRBD1. CDR1 and CDR2 from the germline V gene are NNHDY and SYVADS. The CDR3 consists of 14 residues. Trimming removed 1 base from V and 6 bases from J; junction bases left unmatched: 1. CDR3 region: CASSDHRGHERLFF. The CDR3 DNA, read in part, is TGTGCCAGCAGTGATCACAGGGGGCACGAAAGATTATTT.

Worth noting for this clone: Mouse gene names apply. The observed sequence ends 1 residue before the CDR3 terminus, with the missing tail filled in from the germline J gene. This rearrangement joins TRBV12-2 to TRBJ2-3; 7 nucleotides align to TRBD2. In germline, CDR1 is SGHLS, CDR2 HYDKME. This CDR3 comprises 14 residues. The V and J ends lost 1 base and 3 bases, in that order; junction bases with no gene match: 3. This CDR3 reads CASSLGWGAETLYF. The sequenced part of the CDR3 DNA is TGTGCCAGCTCTCTTGGCTGGGGGGCAGAAACGCTGTAT.

Regarding this clone: The germline and genes are mouse ones. The read terminates 1 residue ahead of where the CDR3 ends, so the germline J gene completes it. The chain uses TRBV5 and TRBJ1-3; D possibly corresponds to TRBD1 (6 bases). CDR3 length: 15 residues. V lost 3 bases, J lost 0 bases, and 9 bases lay in between. Germline V gene data show CDR1 as LGHNA and CDR2 as YNLKQL (reference sequence). The CDR3: CASSQVRGSGNTLYF. The sequenced CDR3 bases are TGTGCCAGCAGCCAGGTCAGGGGTTCTGGAAATACGCTCTAT.

About this clone itself: Gene names and germline match the mouse. Read data end 1 residue before the CDR3 end; the end is taken from the germline J gene. The chain links TRBV15 to TRBJ2-7; 13 bases are shared with TRBD2. The CDR3 contains 16 residues. The trim removed 5 bases at V and 0 bases at J, leaving 4 bases unmatched. Germline CDR1 SGHND, CDR2 FRSKSL. The CDR3 loop reads CASSPGLGGRSYEQYF. CDR3 bases read: TGTGCCAGCAGTCCTGGACTGGGGGGGCGCTCCTATGAACAGTAC.

A few counts support this clone. Genes here carry mouse names. The read finishes 1 residue shy of the CDR3 end, and the germline J gene is used to complete it. This chain links TRBV16 with TRBJ2-5; 8 bases match TRBD2. Germline CDR1 reads SGHSA; CDR2 reads FRNQAP. The CDR3 totals 15 residues. The junction had 2 bases not matched to a gene; V was cut back by 3 bases and J by 0 bases. The CDR3 here is CASSFWGVNQDTQYF. The covered CDR3 bases are TGTGCAAGCAGCTTCTGGGGGGTTAACCAAGACACCCAGTAC.